Below are 2 T cell receptor beta chains sequenced from a single sample in a study of blood T cell repertoires in COVID-19. Data came from immunoSEQ multiplex PCR; TCRdb stores just in-frame clones and leaves some out. This table holds 150,000 or so clones, about 90% found once. Sequenced: peripheral blood. These receptors originate from a man aged 50 or older with acute or convalescent COVID-19.

This rearrangement joins TRBV11-2 to TRBJ1-2; the match to TRBD1 covers 11 bases. V lost 0 bases and J lost 4; bases outside the gene matches: 4. The CDR3 runs 16 residues. Germline CDR1 is SGHAT and CDR2 is FQNNGV. CDR3 sequence (DNA): TGTGCCAGCAGCTTAGATCGGACAGGGGGCCGCTATGGCTACACCTTC. This gives the protein CASSLDRTGGRYGYTF. The full variable domain, completed using reference TRBV11-2 and TRBJ1-2, is EAGVAQSPRYKIIEKRQSVAFWCNPISGHATLYWYQQILGQGPKLLIQFQNNGVVDDSQLPKDRFSAERLKGVDSTLKIQPAKLEDSAVYLCASSLDRTGGRYGYTFGSGTRLTVV.

V usage is TRBV19 and J usage is TRBJ2-1; 8 positions match TRBD1. Germline values: CDR1 LNHDA, CDR2 SQIVND (reference sequence). The CDR3 runs to 15 residues. V was clipped by 9 bases and J by 2 bases; unmatched bases: 9. This chain's CDR3 is CASNTGGSTYNEQFF. In DNA form, the CDR3 reads TGTGCCAGCAACACAGGGGGTAGCACCTACAATGAGCAGTTCTTC. The full variable domain, rest sourced from reference TRBV19 and TRBJ2-1, is DGGITQSPKYLFRKEGQNVTLSCEQNLNHDAMYWYRQDPGQGLRLIYYSQIVNDFQKGDIAEGYSVSREKKESFPLTVTSAQKNPTAFYLCASNTGGSTYNEQFFGPGTRLTVL.